This TCR beta chain was sequenced in a study of blood T cells in healthy people across ages. General study findings and limits: Estimated diversity that came from one million T cells was considered an underestimate.

The use of a sample-barcoded 5' primer and a J-beta primer mix characterized a second PCR of roughly 6 to 11 cycles. TCRdb re-derived calls from the 5' RACE reads in MiXCR, one entry per CDR3 protein. The sample yields about 800,000 distinct CDR3 sequences, more than 20% seen once. This clonotype has just a few counts. Its specificity is unknown. CDR3 length: 20 amino acids. Germline V gene sequence: CDR1 SGHDN, CDR2 FVKESK. V was pared by 0 bases and J by 0 bases, with 21 bases between. In addition, the sample was reused for a study of T cells of mothers and their children.

The sequencing sample was made of blood. This clonotype was obtained from a boy aged 5 to 17 in good health. V is TRBV14 and J is TRBJ2-1; D tentatively reads TRBD1 or TRBD2 (6 bases each). CDR3: CASSQDLFADRGLSYNEQFF. CDR3 in DNA: TGTGCCAGCAGCCAAGATCTATTCGCGGACCGGGGGCTCTCCTACAATGAGCAGTTCTTC.